A selection of T cell receptor beta chains follows, all from one sample in a study of cytomegalovirus exposure and HLA in healthy donors. Assay used: immunoSEQ multiplex PCR; TCRdb lists only in-frame clones, some missing. The sample gives 130,000 or so clones, roughly three quarters of which show up once; approximately 1.5% is in the top ten. The sequenced material came from PBMCs. The source of these receptors is a woman between 18 and 29 years old in good health and CMV-seronegative. Both conserved end residues are part of each CDR3. The order of the fields is J gene, D gene, clone size, V gene, CDR3 protein, CDR3 DNA. A D gene is named only where the DNA matches it firmly. Expanded clones are given a class, and other clones once, few, many or no size at all.

J: TRBJ2-5; D: TRBD2; size: .; V: TRBV5-1; CDR3: CASSLGLAGVGGETQYF; DNA: TGCGCCAGCAGCTTGGGACTAGCGGGAGTCGGGGGAGAGACCCAGTACTTC
J: TRBJ2-1; D: TRBD2; size: .; V: TRBV5-1; CDR3: CASSLGTNEQFF; DNA: TGCGCCAGCAGCTTAGGGACTAACGAGCAGTTCTTC
J: TRBJ2-2; D: TRBD2; size: .; V: TRBV6-5; CDR3: CASRTSGSRTGELFF; DNA: TGTGCCAGCCGGACTAGCGGGAGCCGTACCGGGGAGCTGTTTTTT
J: TRBJ2-1; D: TRBD2; size: .; V: TRBV4-1; CDR3: CASSQTSSSGTQFF; DNA: TGCGCCAGCAGCCAGACGTCCTCTAGCGGGACGCAGTTCTTC
J: TRBJ2-5; D: TRBD1; size: .; V: TRBV6-5; CDR3: CASSPTVDRQETQYF; DNA: TGTGCCAGCAGCCCCACCGTGGACAGGCAAGAGACCCAGTACTTC
J: TRBJ1-5; D: .; size: .; V: TRBV4-1; CDR3: CASSQEWSQGDQPQHF; DNA: TGCGCCAGCAGCCAAGAATGGTCGCAGGGCGACCAGCCCCAGCATTTT
J: TRBJ1-2; D: TRBD1; size: .; V: TRBV27; CDR3: CASSVSGTGLGGYTF; DNA: TGTGCCAGCAGCGTCTCCGGGACAGGGCTAGGGGGCTACACCTTC
J: TRBJ2-7; D: .; size: .; V: TRBV19; CDR3: CASKPMDSSYEQYF; DNA: TGTGCCAGTAAGCCCATGGACAGTTCCTACGAGCAGTACTTC
J: TRBJ2-5; D: .; size: .; V: TRBV30; CDR3: CAWRRRVQETQYF; DNA: TGTGCCTGGAGACGGAGGGTACAAGAGACCCAGTACTTC
J: TRBJ2-2; D: TRBD2; size: few; V: TRBV19; CDR3: CASSPQREFGRNTGELFF; DNA: TGTGCCAGTAGCCCCCAGCGGGAGTTCGGAAGAAACACCGGGGAGCTGTTTTTT
J: TRBJ2-7; D: .; size: .; V: TRBV2; CDR3: CASSDALLVQYF; DNA: TGTGCCAGCAGTGACGCCTTACTAGTACAGTACTTC
J: TRBJ1-1; D: .; size: few; V: TRBV5-1; CDR3: CASMWARDTEAFF; DNA: TGCGCCAGCATGTGGGCCAGGGACACTGAAGCTTTCTTT
J: TRBJ1-4; D: TRBD1; size: .; V: TRBV5-1; CDR3: CASSPEARGPTNEKLFF; DNA: TGCGCCAGCAGCCCGGAAGCCAGGGGGCCCACTAATGAAAAACTGTTTTTT
J: TRBJ1-1; D: .; size: few; V: TRBV29-1; CDR3: CSVSRINTEAFF; DNA: TGCAGCGTTTCCAGGATTAACACTGAAGCTTTCTTT
J: TRBJ1-1; D: TRBD1; size: .; V: TRBV5-1; CDR3: CASSSQTGEVGTEAFF; DNA: TGCGCCAGCAGCTCTCAGACAGGGGAGGTCGGGACTGAAGCTTTCTTT
J: TRBJ1-2; D: TRBD1; size: .; V: TRBV6-5; CDR3: CASSSLAGTGYGYTF; DNA: TGTGCCAGCAGTTCATTAGCCGGGACAGGGTATGGCTACACCTTC
J: TRBJ1-2; D: .; size: .; V: TRBV21-1; CDR3: CASSNWEGGTDYGYTF; DNA: TGTGCCAGCAGCAATTGGGAAGGAGGGACGGACTATGGCTACACCTTC
J: TRBJ2-1; D: TRBD2; size: .; V: TRBV9; CDR3: CASSVAGTRPYNEQFF; DNA: TGTGCCAGCAGCGTAGCGGGGACTAGGCCCTACAATGAGCAGTTCTTC
J: TRBJ2-6; D: .; size: few; V: TRBV27; CDR3: CASSKAGGANVLTF; DNA: TGTGCCAGCAGTAAGGCGGGAGGGGCCAACGTCCTGACTTTC
J: TRBJ2-5; D: .; size: .; V: TRBV19; CDR3: CASSIKGDQETQYF; DNA: TGTGCCAGTAGTATTAAAGGGGATCAAGAGACCCAGTACTTC
J: TRBJ2-6; D: TRBD2; size: .; V: TRBV2; CDR3: CASDLAGGKGANVLTF; DNA: TGTGCCAGCGACCTAGCGGGAGGAAAAGGGGCCAACGTCCTGACTTTC
J: TRBJ2-3; D: .; size: few; V: TRBV7-9; CDR3: CASRSRDFEPDTQYF; DNA: TGTGCCAGCAGATCGAGAGACTTTGAGCCAGATACGCAGTATTTT
J: TRBJ1-5; D: .; size: .; V: TRBV27; CDR3: CARRLGGNQPQHF; DNA: TGTGCCAGACGGTTGGGAGGGAATCAGCCCCAGCATTTT
J: TRBJ1-4; D: .; size: .; V: TRBV11-2; CDR3: CASSGQLGEKLFF; DNA: TGTGCCAGCAGCGGACAGCTGGGTGAAAAACTGTTTTTT
J: TRBJ2-7; D: TRBD2; size: .; V: TRBV5-4; CDR3: CASSRLAGGRNEQYF; DNA: TGTGCCAGCAGCCGTCTAGCGGGAGGAAGGAACGAGCAGTACTTC
J: TRBJ2-1; D: .; size: .; V: TRBV5-1; CDR3: CASSLGGDNEQFF; DNA: TGCGCCAGCAGCTTAGGGGGAGACAATGAGCAGTTCTTC
J: TRBJ2-1; D: TRBD2; size: .; V: TRBV28; CDR3: CASSLSPGRFGRADEQFF; DNA: TGTGCCAGCAGTTTATCCCCCGGCAGGTTCGGGAGGGCCGATGAGCAGTTCTTC
J: TRBJ2-3; D: TRBD2; size: .; V: TRBV5-4; CDR3: CASSLLAGRDTDTQYF; DNA: TGTGCCAGCAGCCTATTAGCGGGAAGGGACACAGATACGCAGTATTTT
J: TRBJ2-7; D: .; size: few; V: TRBV29-1; CDR3: CSVALSGSYEQYF; DNA: TGCAGCGTTGCCCTATCGGGCTCCTACGAGCAGTACTTC
J: TRBJ2-7; D: .; size: .; V: TRBV5-1; CDR3: CASSLDVTASIYEQYF; DNA: TGCGCCAGCAGCTTGGATGTAACAGCAAGTATCTACGAGCAGTACTTC
J: TRBJ1-4; D: .; size: .; V: TRBV6-6; CDR3: CASSYANEKLFF; DNA: TGTGCCAGCAGTTATGCGAATGAAAAACTGTTTTTT
J: TRBJ2-1; D: .; size: once; V: TRBV2; CDR3: CASSEAPGRNEQFF; DNA: TGTGCCAGCAGTGAAGCACCAGGTAGGAATGAGCAGTTCTTC
J: TRBJ1-1; D: .; size: once; V: TRBV5-1; CDR3: CASSPGPGATEAFF; DNA: TGCGCCAGCAGCCCGGGGCCAGGGGCCACTGAAGCTTTCTTT
J: TRBJ2-5; D: .; size: .; V: TRBV6-1; CDR3: CASSGPRRGRETQYF; DNA: TGTGCCAGCAGTGGCCCTCGGAGAGGGCGAGAGACCCAGTACTTC
J: TRBJ1-1; D: .; size: .; V: TRBV2; CDR3: CASHKNRGGNTEAFF; DNA: TGTGCCAGTCACAAAAATAGGGGGGGGAACACTGAAGCTTTCTTT
J: TRBJ1-1; D: TRBD1; size: .; V: TRBV5-1; CDR3: CASSADGTGFTEAFF; DNA: TGCGCCAGCAGCGCGGACGGGACAGGTTTCACTGAAGCTTTCTTT
J: TRBJ1-2; D: .; size: few; V: TRBV6-4; CDR3: CASSAGLGGYTF; DNA: TGTGCCAGCAGCGCAGGGCTGGGTGGCTACACCTTC
J: TRBJ2-5; D: TRBD2; size: few; V: TRBV12-5; CDR3: CASGLVGGGGETQYF; DNA: TGTGCTAGTGGTTTGGTGGGCGGGGGGGGAGAGACCCAGTACTTC
J: TRBJ2-3; D: .; size: .; V: TRBV27; CDR3: CASSRETGNPDTQYF; DNA: TGTGCCAGCAGTCGGGAGACAGGGAACCCAGATACGCAGTATTTT
J: TRBJ1-1; D: TRBD1; size: .; V: TRBV12-5; CDR3: CASGIRTGRMNTEAFF; DNA: TGTGCTAGTGGTATTCGGACAGGCCGTATGAACACTGAAGCTTTCTTT
J: TRBJ1-4; D: TRBD1; size: once; V: TRBV4-1; CDR3: CASSQYNQGQGGEKLFF; DNA: TGCGCCAGCAGCCAATATAACCAGGGACAGGGAGGTGAAAAACTGTTTTTT
J: TRBJ2-7; D: .; size: .; V: TRBV6-6; CDR3: CASSYSTSRDSYEQYF; DNA: TGTGCCAGCAGTTACTCGACGTCCCGGGACTCCTACGAGCAGTACTTC
J: TRBJ2-7; D: .; size: .; V: TRBV11-2; CDR3: CASSLDITYEQYF; DNA: TGTGCCAGCAGCCTGGACATTACCTACGAGCAGTACTTC
J: TRBJ2-3; D: TRBD2; size: .; V: TRBV5-1; CDR3: CASSLGRQLAGPTDTQYF; DNA: TGCGCCAGCAGCCTCGGACGGCAACTAGCGGGCCCCACAGATACGCAGTATTTT
J: TRBJ1-1; D: .; size: .; V: TRBV27; CDR3: CASSRTLNTEAFF; DNA: TGTGCCAGCAGTAGGACTCTGAACACTGAAGCTTTCTTT
J: TRBJ2-5; D: .; size: .; V: TRBV6-5; CDR3: CASSPQGGVETQYF; DNA: TGTGCCAGCTCCCCCCAAGGGGGTGTGGAGACCCAGTACTTC